The rows below give T cell receptor beta chains drawn from one sample of a study of vaccination and CD4 T cells after COVID-19. Antigens for these TCRs are unknown. Each CDR3 protein gets one entry after TCRdb re-called the PCR reads with MiXCR. This table has tens of thousands of distinct CDR3 sequences, 40% appearing once. The sequenced sample was CD4+ T cells from blood, cultured in vitro. The receptors were gathered from a human donor who had recovered from COVID-19. The CDR3 runs from the conserved cysteine through the conserved F or W. The D gene is left open where the match is weak. Only part of the rows carry a size: once, few, many, or a class if the clone is expanded.

clone_size d_call j_call v_call cdr3_aa cdr3_nt
NA NA TRBJ1-5 TRBV2 CASGVVGQPQHF TGTGCCAGCGGGGTAGTTGGACAGCCCCAGCATTTT
NA NA TRBJ1-3 TRBV6-5 CASSYSVWGTDTRGNTIYF TGTGCCAGCAGTTACTCAGTCTGGGGTACGGACACCCGGGGAAACACCATATATTTT
few TRBD1 TRBJ2-7 TRBV18 CASSLGRTGVRSYEQYF TGTGCCAGCTCGCTAGGCCGGACAGGCGTTCGCTCCTACGAGCAGTACTTC
NA TRBD2 TRBJ2-1 TRBV11-2 CASSLGLAGWGFF TGTGCCAGCAGCTTAGGACTAGCGGGGTGGGGGTTCTTC
NA NA TRBJ1-1 TRBV12-3/TRBV12-4 CASREQGNTEAFF TGTGCCAGCAGGGAACAGGGGAACACTGAAGCTTTCTTT
few TRBD1 TRBJ1-2 TRBV6-2/TRBV6-3 CASSLAGTAQGGYTF TGTGCCAGCAGTCTCGCCGGGACAGCCCAAGGAGGCTACACCTTC
NA NA TRBJ1-6 TRBV20-1 CSARVRGPQNSPLHF TGCAGTGCTAGGGTACGGGGGCCGCAGAATTCACCCCTCCACTTT
NA NA TRBJ2-3 TRBV4-3 CASSYQKGRTDTQYF TGCGCCAGCAGCTACCAAAAAGGGCGCACAGATACGCAGTATTTT
few TRBD1 TRBJ2-7 TRBV6-1 CALGWQGAYEQYF TGTGCCCTAGGTTGGCAGGGGGCCTACGAGCAGTACTTC
NA NA TRBJ1-1 TRBV7-9 CASSLRGQEAFF TGTGCCAGCAGCCTTCGCGGTCAGGAAGCTTTCTTT
NA TRBD1 TRBJ2-7 TRBV20-1 CSAKPGTGAAYEQYF TGCAGTGCTAAGCCGGGGACAGGGGCGGCCTACGAGCAGTACTTC
NA TRBD2 TRBJ2-3 TRBV5-1 CASSFSGASTDTQYF TGCGCCAGCAGCTTTAGCGGGGCTAGCACAGATACGCAGTATTTT
NA NA TRBJ2-6 TRBV6-2/TRBV6-3 CASSYPGPREANVLTF TGTGCCAGCAGTTACCCGGGACCAAGGGAGGCCAACGTCCTGACTTTC
NA TRBD2 TRBJ2-1 TRBV19 CATTRAGVIENEQFF TGTGCCACGACCCGGGCGGGAGTTATCGAAAATGAGCAGTTCTTC
NA TRBD1 TRBJ1-1 TRBV29-1 CSVAHLQGFSDNTEAFF TGCAGCGTCGCGCACCTACAGGGGTTCTCCGATAACACTGAAGCTTTCTTT
NA TRBD1 TRBJ1-1 TRBV29-1 CSAQRDRGRIAFF TGCAGCGCCCAACGGGACAGGGGGCGTATAGCTTTCTTT
NA NA TRBJ1-1 TRBV11-3 CASSLAQGTEAFF TGTGCCAGCAGCTTAGCCCAGGGGACTGAAGCTTTCTTT
once NA TRBJ2-3 TRBV19 CASRGGPTDTQYF TGTGCCAGTAGGGGGGGGCCCACAGATACGCAGTATTTT
NA TRBD1 TRBJ1-1 TRBV7-9 CASSTTGTGIWNTEAFF TGTGCCAGCAGCACAACCGGGACAGGGATTTGGAACACTGAAGCTTTCTTT
few NA TRBJ2-5 TRBV6-1 CASSRRREYQETQYF TGTGCCAGCAGTAGACGAAGAGAATACCAAGAGACCCAGTACTTC
NA NA TRBJ1-2 TRBV10-3 CAISPDQGDGYTF TGTGCCATCAGTCCCGATCAGGGTGATGGCTACACCTTC
NA NA TRBJ2-7 TRBV11-3 CASSSPGPVRTYEQYF TGTGCCAGCAGCTCTCCCGGTCCGGTGCGGACCTACGAGCAGTACTTC
NA NA TRBJ2-3 TRBV19 CASSPTWTPDTQYF TGTGCCAGTAGTCCAACGTGGACCCCAGATACGCAGTATTTT
NA NA TRBJ1-5 TRBV19 CASSIGSYQPQHF TGTGCCAGTAGTATAGGCAGCTATCAGCCCCAGCATTTT
few TRBD1 TRBJ2-2 TRBV10-3 CAINLEGAKTGELFF TGTGCCATCAATTTAGAGGGGGCGAAGACCGGGGAGCTGTTTTTT
NA TRBD2 TRBJ2-1 TRBV20-1 CSAPPSGAYNEQFF TGCAGTGCCCCCCCTAGCGGGGCTTACAATGAGCAGTTCTTC
NA TRBD1 TRBJ1-1 TRBV12-3/TRBV12-4 CAGSRGDRGGTEAFF TGTGCCGGGAGCCGTGGGGACAGGGGCGGGACTGAAGCTTTCTTT
NA TRBD1 TRBJ1-1 TRBV20-1 CSARVPGQGTEAFF TGCAGTGCTAGAGTCCCGGGACAGGGCACTGAAGCTTTCTTT
NA NA TRBJ2-7 TRBV6-1 CASSEIESTEQYF TGTGCCAGCAGTGAAATCGAATCCACAGAGCAGTACTTC
few TRBD2 TRBJ2-1 TRBV20-1 CSATPPRTSGVGEQFF TGCAGTGCCACCCCTCCCCGGACTAGCGGGGTCGGTGAGCAGTTCTTC
NA TRBD1 TRBJ1-2 TRBV11-2 CASSARTGRGYTF TGTGCCAGCAGCGCTCGGACAGGTCGAGGCTACACCTTC
NA TRBD2 TRBJ2-7 TRBV7-9 CASSKTIAGPARRSYEQYF TGTGCCAGCAGTAAAACTATAGCGGGGCCCGCCCGCCGTTCCTACGAGCAGTACTTC
medium-sized NA TRBJ1-2 TRBV12-3/TRBV12-4 CASTIRRGSYGYTF TGTGCCAGCACCATAAGAAGGGGGTCCTATGGCTACACCTTC
NA NA TRBJ1-3 TRBV7-2 CASSLYTGTDSGNTIYF TGTGCCAGCAGCCTCTACACAGGGACGGACTCTGGAAACACCATATATTTT
few NA TRBJ2-7 TRBV19 CASSIRATHSYEQYF TGTGCCAGTAGTATCCGGGCTACCCACTCCTACGAGCAGTACTTC
NA TRBD1 TRBJ2-7 TRBV7-8 CASSRTGSYPYEQYF TGTGCCAGCTCCAGGACAGGATCTTATCCCTACGAGCAGTACTTC
few NA TRBJ1-1 TRBV11-3 CASSALRRNTEAFF TGTGCCAGCAGCGCTCTTCGTAGGAACACTGAAGCTTTCTTT
NA NA TRBJ1-4 TRBV28 CASRKGWEKLFF TGTGCCAGCAGGAAGGGGTGGGAAAAACTGTTTTTT
few NA TRBJ2-3 TRBV27 CASSYSWSDTQYF TGTGCCAGCAGCTATAGCTGGTCGGATACGCAGTATTTT
few NA TRBJ1-5 TRBV20-1 CSAPGEGFGNQPQHF TGCAGTGCACCTGGGGAGGGTTTCGGCAATCAGCCCCAGCATTTT
NA NA TRBJ1-5 TRBV23-1 CASSLDQPQHF TGCGCCAGCAGTTTGGATCAGCCCCAGCATTTT
NA TRBD1 TRBJ1-2 TRBV7-9 CASSQGRQGQLNGYTF TGTGCCAGCAGCCAGGGGCGACAGGGGCAGCTAAATGGCTACACCTTC
NA TRBD2 TRBJ2-3 TRBV2 CASSEPQGNSGGRVRDTQYF TGTGCCAGCAGTGAACCACAGGGAAACAGCGGGGGCCGCGTGCGGGATACGCAGTATTTT
once TRBD2 TRBJ2-3 TRBV7-2 CASSHGLAGTDTQYF TGTGCCAGCAGCCACGGACTAGCGGGGACAGATACGCAGTATTTT
NA TRBD2 TRBJ2-7 TRBV20-1 CSALIAGGSYEQYF TGCAGTGCCCTAATAGCGGGGGGCTCCTACGAGCAGTACTTC
NA NA TRBJ2-7 TRBV18 CASSPGVETYEQYF TGTGCCAGCTCACCTGGGGTGGAGACCTACGAGCAGTACTTC
NA TRBD1 TRBJ1-1 TRBV20-1 CSAHGDRESTEAFF TGCAGTGCACATGGGGACAGGGAGAGCACTGAAGCTTTCTTT
NA NA TRBJ2-7 TRBV20-1 CSARDVTRPYEQYF TGCAGTGCTAGAGACGTGACGCGCCCTTACGAGCAGTACTTC
NA NA TRBJ2-3 TRBV24-1 CATSDPRGAGDVDTQYF TGTGCCACCAGTGATCCTCGGGGGGCGGGAGATGTAGATACGCAGTATTTT
few NA TRBJ1-5 TRBV6-5 CASSYSWGYQPQHF TGTGCCAGCAGTTACTCGTGGGGCTATCAGCCCCAGCATTTT
NA NA TRBJ1-3 TRBV20-1 CSAREGRVQGNTIYF TGCAGTGCTAGAGAGGGCAGGGTTCAGGGAAACACCATATATTTT
NA NA TRBJ1-1 TRBV7-2 CASSPRSGTGTEAFF TGTGCCAGCAGCCCTCGATCAGGGACGGGAACTGAAGCTTTCTTT
NA NA TRBJ1-3 TRBV12-3/TRBV12-4 CASSRQYPNTIYF TGTGCCAGCAGTAGACAGTACCCTAACACCATATATTTT